This paragraph covers one TCR beta chain sequence. Unsorted material relied on about 90 million PBMCs as the source of genomic DNA. The record originates from a study of shared clonotypes between healthy human individuals. This CDR3 contains 17 residues. V was trimmed by 9 bases and J by 7 bases, leaving 28 bases between them. The germline gives CDR1 SGHNT, CDR2 YENEEA. In the source study's methods: ImmunoSEQ gave junction-only sequences without quality scores, so filtering differed. Produced via immunoSEQ multiplex PCR; TCRdb's table is partial and in-frame only. V, J and clone size reflect that table, while D and trimming were determined from the DNA. This sample carries 500,000 to 650,000 clones, roughly 79% of them seen once, and the ten largest clones take around 11%.

The gene calls are TRBV11-3 and TRBJ1-3; a possible D gene is TRBD1 (5 bases). The receptor comes from a woman aged 40 to 50 in good health. Some clones in this sample may be carry-over from other donors' samples. The sequencing input was PBMCs. This CDR3 is CASPPGPGRKRANTIYF. CDR3 coding DNA: TGTGCCAGTCCCCCCGGCCCAGGGAGGAAGAGGGCCAACACCATATATTTT.